These T cell receptor beta chains were read from a single sample in a study of identical twins. TCRdb fed the 5' RACE reads into MiXCR, producing one record per CDR3 protein. The table has approximately 220,000 distinct CDR3 sequences, 6.5% to 9% seen once; the top ten hold about 5.8%. This sample was shared with a second study, whose subject was yellow fever vaccine responses in identical twins.

Sequencing used CD8+ T cells sorted from blood. The source is a woman in her late teens or twenties in good health. Both conserved end residues are part of each CDR3. A D gene is named only where the DNA matches it firmly. Rows may omit the clone size; those that give it use once, few, many or a size class.

J,D,size,V,CDR3,DNA
TRBJ1-2,-,few,TRBV6-2/TRBV6-3,CASSPLTESYGYTF,TGTGCCAGCAGTCCTCTCACGGAGAGCTATGGCTACACCTTC
TRBJ2-7,TRBD1,-,TRBV4-1,CASSLGTGGIYEQYF,TGCGCCAGCAGCCTTGGGACAGGGGGTATCTACGAGCAGTACTTC
TRBJ2-7,-,few,TRBV12-5,CASGAWEQYF,TGTGCTAGTGGTGCCTGGGAGCAGTACTTC
TRBJ1-1,-,many,TRBV3-1,CASSQGAVRRRGNTEAFF,TGTGCCAGCAGCCAAGGGGCAGTGAGGCGCCGCGGGAACACTGAAGCTTTCTTT
TRBJ2-7,-,many,TRBV27,CASSLYGGEGDEQYF,TGTGCCAGCAGTTTATATGGAGGGGAAGGTGACGAGCAGTACTTC
TRBJ2-1,-,-,TRBV4-1,CASSQDRGQSSYNEQFF,TGCGCCAGCAGCCAAGATCGCGGACAGAGCTCCTACAATGAGCAGTTCTTC
TRBJ2-1,-,many,TRBV20-1,CSALRQSSYNEQFF,TGCAGTGCTTTGCGACAGAGCTCCTACAATGAGCAGTTCTTC
TRBJ2-1,TRBD2,-,TRBV7-6,CASSSPRGGPLNEQFF,TGTGCCAGCAGCTCCCCAAGGGGAGGGCCGTTGAATGAGCAGTTCTTC
TRBJ2-1,TRBD2,-,TRBV7-8,CASSRGLAVGNEQFF,TGTGCCAGCAGCCGTGGACTAGCGGTAGGGAATGAGCAGTTCTTC
TRBJ2-1,TRBD2,-,TRBV11-1,CASSRPGGGSGRIRDEQFF,TGTGCCAGCAGCCGCCCCGGAGGGGGTAGCGGGAGAATTAGGGATGAGCAGTTCTTC
TRBJ1-2,-,-,TRBV10-3,CAISESGGDYGYTF,TGTGCCATCAGTGAGTCTGGGGGGGACTATGGCTACACCTTC
TRBJ2-2,TRBD2,few,TRBV7-9,CASRSTSGRTSTGELFF,TGTGCCAGCAGATCTACTAGCGGGAGGACCAGCACCGGGGAGCTGTTTTTT
TRBJ2-1,-,-,TRBV28,CASSFSHNEQFF,TGTGCCAGCAGTTTTTCCCACAATGAGCAGTTCTTC